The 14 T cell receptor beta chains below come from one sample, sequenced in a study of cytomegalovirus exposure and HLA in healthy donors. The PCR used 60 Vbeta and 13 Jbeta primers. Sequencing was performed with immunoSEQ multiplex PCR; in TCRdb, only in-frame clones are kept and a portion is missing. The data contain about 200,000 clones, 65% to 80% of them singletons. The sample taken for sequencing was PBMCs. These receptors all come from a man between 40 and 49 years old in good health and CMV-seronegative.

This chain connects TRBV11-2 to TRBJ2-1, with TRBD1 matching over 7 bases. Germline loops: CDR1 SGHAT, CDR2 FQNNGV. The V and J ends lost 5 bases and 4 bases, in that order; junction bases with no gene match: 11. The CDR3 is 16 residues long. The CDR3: CASSGGSRGLYNEQFF. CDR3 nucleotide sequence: TGTGCCAGCAGCGGGGGTAGTAGGGGGCTGTACAATGAGCAGTTCTTC.

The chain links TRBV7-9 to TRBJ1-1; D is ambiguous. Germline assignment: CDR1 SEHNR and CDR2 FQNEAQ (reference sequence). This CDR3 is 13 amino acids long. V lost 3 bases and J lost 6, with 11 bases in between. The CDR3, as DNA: TGTGCCAGCAGCTTGGATGTGGGCGCTGAAGCTTTCTTT. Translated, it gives CASSLDVGAEAFF.

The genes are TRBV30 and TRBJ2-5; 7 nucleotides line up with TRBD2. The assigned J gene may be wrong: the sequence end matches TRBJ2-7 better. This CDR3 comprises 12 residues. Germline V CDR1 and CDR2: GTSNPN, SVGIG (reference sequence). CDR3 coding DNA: TGTGCCTGGAGGGCTAGCGGCTACGAGCAGTACTTC. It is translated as CAWRASGYEQYF.

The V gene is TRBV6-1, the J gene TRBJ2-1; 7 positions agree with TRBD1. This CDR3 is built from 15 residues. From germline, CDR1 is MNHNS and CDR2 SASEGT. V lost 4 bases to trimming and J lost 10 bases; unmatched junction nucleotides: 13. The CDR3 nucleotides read TGTGCCAGCAGTGGTGGGACAGACAACCTTTGGGAGCAGTTCTTC. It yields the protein CASSGGTDNLWEQFF.

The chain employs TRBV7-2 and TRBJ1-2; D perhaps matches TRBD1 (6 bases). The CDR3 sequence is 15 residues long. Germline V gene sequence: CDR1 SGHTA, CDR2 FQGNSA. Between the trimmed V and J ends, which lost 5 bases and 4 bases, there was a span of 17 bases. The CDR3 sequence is CASSLDQRGGYGYTF. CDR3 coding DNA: TGTGCCAGCAGCCTGGACCAGAGGGGGGGCTATGGCTACACCTTC.

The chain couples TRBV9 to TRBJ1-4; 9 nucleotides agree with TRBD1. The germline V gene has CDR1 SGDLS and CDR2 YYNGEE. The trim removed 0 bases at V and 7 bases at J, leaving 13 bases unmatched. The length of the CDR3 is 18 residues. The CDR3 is CASSVGTGGSDLREKLFF. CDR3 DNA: TGTGCCAGCAGCGTAGGTACAGGGGGCTCCGATTTACGTGAAAAACTGTTTTTT. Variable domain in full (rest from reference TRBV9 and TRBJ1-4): DSGVTQTPKHLITATGQRVTLRCSPRSGDLSVYWYQQSLDQGLQFLIQYYNGEERAKGNILERFSAQQFPDLHSELNLSSLELGDSALYFCASSVGTGGSDLREKLFFGSGTQLSVL.

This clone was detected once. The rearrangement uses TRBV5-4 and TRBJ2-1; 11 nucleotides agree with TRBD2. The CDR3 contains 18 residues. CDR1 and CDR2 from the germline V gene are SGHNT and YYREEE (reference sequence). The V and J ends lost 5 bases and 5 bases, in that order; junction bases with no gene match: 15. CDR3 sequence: CASRGGVTSGDIHNEQFF. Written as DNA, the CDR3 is TGTGCCAGCAGGGGGGGAGTGACTAGCGGGGACATACACAATGAGCAGTTCTTC.

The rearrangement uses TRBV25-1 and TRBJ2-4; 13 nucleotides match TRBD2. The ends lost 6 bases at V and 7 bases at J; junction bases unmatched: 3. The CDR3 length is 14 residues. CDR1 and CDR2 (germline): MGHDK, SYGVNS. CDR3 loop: CASRTSGGRNIQYF. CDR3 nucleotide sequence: TGTGCCAGCAGGACTAGCGGGGGGCGGAACATTCAGTACTTC.

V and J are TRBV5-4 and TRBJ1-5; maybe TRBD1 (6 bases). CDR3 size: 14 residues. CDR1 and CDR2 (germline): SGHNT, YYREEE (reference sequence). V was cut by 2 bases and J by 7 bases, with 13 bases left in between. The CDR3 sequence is CASSFWTASQPQHF. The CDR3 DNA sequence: TGTGCCAGCAGCTTTTGGACAGCATCCCAGCCCCAGCATTTT.

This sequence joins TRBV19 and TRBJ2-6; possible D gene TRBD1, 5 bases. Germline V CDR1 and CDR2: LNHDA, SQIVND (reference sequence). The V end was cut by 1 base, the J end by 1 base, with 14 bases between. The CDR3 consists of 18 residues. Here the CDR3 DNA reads TGTGCCAGTAGTATAGCGAGTGGGGCGCGTTCTGGGGCCAACGTCCTGACTTTC. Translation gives CASSIASGARSGANVLTF.

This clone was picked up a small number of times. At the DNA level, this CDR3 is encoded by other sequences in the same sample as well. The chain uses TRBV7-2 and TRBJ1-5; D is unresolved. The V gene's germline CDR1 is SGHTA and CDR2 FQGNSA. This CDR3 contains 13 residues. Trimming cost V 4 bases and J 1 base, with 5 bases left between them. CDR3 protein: CASSSGSNQPQHF. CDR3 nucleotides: TGTGCCAGCAGCTCCGGGAGCAATCAGCCCCAGCATTTT.

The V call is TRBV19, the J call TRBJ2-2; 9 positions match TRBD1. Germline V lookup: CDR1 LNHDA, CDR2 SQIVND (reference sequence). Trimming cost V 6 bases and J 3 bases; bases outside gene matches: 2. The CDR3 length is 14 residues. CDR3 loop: CASSWTGDTGELFF. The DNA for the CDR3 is TGTGCCAGTAGCTGGACAGGGGACACCGGGGAGCTGTTTTTT.

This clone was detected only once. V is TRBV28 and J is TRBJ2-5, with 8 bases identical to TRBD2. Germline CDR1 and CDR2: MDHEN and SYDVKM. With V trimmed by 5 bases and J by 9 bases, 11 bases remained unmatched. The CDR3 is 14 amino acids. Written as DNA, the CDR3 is TGTGCCAGCAGTCGACGGGAGGGGGGTTGGGCCCAGTACTTC. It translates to CASSRREGGWAQYF.

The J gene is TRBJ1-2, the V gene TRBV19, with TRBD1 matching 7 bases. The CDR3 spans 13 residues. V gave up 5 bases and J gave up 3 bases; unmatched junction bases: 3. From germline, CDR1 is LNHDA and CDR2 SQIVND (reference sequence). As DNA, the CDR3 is TGTGCCAGTAGTCCCGGGACAGACTATGGCTACACCTTC. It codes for CASSPGTDYGYTF.